This T cell receptor beta chain was documented in a study of blood T cell repertoires in COVID-19 (dated by TCRdb to the early 2020s). Regarding the research as a whole: Samples covering the acute and convalescent phases of COVID-19 were provided by collaborators in the United States, Italy and Spain. The samples were drawn from the first 160 participants of the ongoing ImmuneRACE study and from 950 to 1,500 subjects provided by 6 global collaborators. A freely available public database, intended as a resource for researchers studying the immune response to SARS-CoV-2, is where the repertoires were released. Deeply sampled blood TCRbeta repertoires from subjects exposed to, actively infected with, or recovered from COVID-19 were included in the dataset. Where available, HLA class I and class II types were obtained from metadata supplied by the sample provider rather than from assay-based typing. Sample metadata almost always included a de-identified subject ID, COVID-19 status, age in years and sex. The material from the prospective study consisted of cDNA or gDNA derived from T cells, B-cell-depleted T cells, or PBMCs. What the work shows at the level of the full study, not this receptor alone: Clinical and demographic metadata were provided uncurated, with the amount varying by source and participant.

To note about this clone: The antigen it recognizes is unknown. There are no base qualities to consult, and no much larger clone falls within one base.

One collaborating source in Seattle enrolled patients during active infection and followed them longitudinally through the course of disease. Each collaborating institution followed its own protocols to collect whole blood in K2EDTA tubes. For TCRbeta analysis, collaborators shipped samples in one of three forms: frozen whole blood, isolated PBMCs, or DNA extracted from either of those sample types. TCRbeta CDR3 regions were amplified from genomic DNA using the immunoSEQ Assay, a bias-controlled multiplex PCR. Per the original workflow: Within the assay, amplification of reference gene primers was used to estimate how many nucleated cells each sample contained. Sequence reads were collapsed and filtered to measure the absolute abundance of every unique TCRbeta CDR3 rearrangement. Productive Simpson clonality was computed per sample as the square root of Simpson's diversity index over productive rearrangements. What TCRdb holds here is the immuneACCESS table cut down to in-frame rearrangements. Part of the clones is not present; checked against another copy, under half of the missing clones reflect an unresolved V gene, and the others are unexplained. The DNA was the basis for D and trimming; V, J and clone size are from that table. This sample is represented by hundreds of thousands of clones; 83% of them were singletons. The ten largest clones take up around 1.3% of the sample.

The CDR3 has 16 amino acids, counting the end cysteine and phenylalanine. CDR3 DNA is the only sequence kept; it has 48 bases, read in frame from the first base. The germline V gene supplies CDR1 SGHDN and CDR2 FVKESK. V lost 6 bases and J lost 1 base; the stretch between them is 18 bases long. The V gene is TRBV14 and the J gene is TRBJ1-1, and TRBD1 may be the D gene, going by 6 matching bases. The specimen sequenced was peripheral blood. The sequence was collected from a woman in her 30s with COVID-19, enrolled during active disease. In nucleotides, the sequence is TGTGCCAGCAGTATTAAATGGGGGCGCGGGAACACTGAAGCTTTCTTT. Its translation reads: CASSIKWGRGNTEAFF.